A single sample gave rise to the 7 T cell receptor beta chains below, sequenced in a study of a mutant IDH1 vaccine in newly diagnosed glioma. Time point indicated: baseline, week 1 (first vaccination visit). Indicated treatment: pre-vaccination baseline after standard-of-care therapy. Repertoires were generated with immunoSEQ multiplex PCR, while TCRdb's copy carries only in-frame clones and drops some. The sample includes under 35,000 clones, approximately 90% of them seen just once. The sample in question was PBMCs, obtained from a glioma patient treated with radiotherapy, temozolomide or both. These receptors came from a woman in her forties with glioma.

The rearrangement links TRBV5-1 to TRBJ2-3; no clear D gene. Germline V lookup: CDR1 SGHRS, CDR2 YFSETQ. Trimming took off 6 bases at V and 0 bases at J, with 11 bases between the two ends. CDR3 size: 14 residues. The CDR3 loop reads CASKPGSSTDTQYF. In DNA, the CDR3 is TGCGCCAGCAAACCGGGTTCTAGCACAGATACGCAGTATTTT.

The gene calls are TRBV4-1 and TRBJ1-2; possible D gene TRBD1, 6 bases. Trimming took 0 bases from V and 5 from J, leaving 22 bases between them. This CDR3 spans 18 amino acids. The V gene's germline CDR1 is MGHRA and CDR2 YSYEKL. The CDR3 sequence: CASSQDRTGPMLRYGYTF. The CDR3 DNA sequence: TGCGCCAGCAGCCAAGATCGCACAGGGCCTATGCTTAGATATGGCTACACCTTC.

This clone is a singleton in its sample. The chain has TRBV7-6 and TRBJ2-1, with TRBD2 matching 9 bases. The J segment lost 2 bases and the V segment lost 4 bases, leaving 6 bases of the junction unmatched. This CDR3 region has 16 residues. Germline values: CDR1 SGHVS, CDR2 FNYEAQ. DNA for the CDR3: TGTGCCAGCAGCTCCCAGAGCGGGGGGACCTACAATGAGCAGTTCTTC. It yields the protein CASSSQSGGTYNEQFF.

The chain links TRBV7-2 to TRBJ2-7, with D tentatively TRBD1 (5 bases). V lost 1 base and J 2 bases, leaving 15 bases between the germline ends. The germline gives CDR1 SGHTA, CDR2 FQGNSA. This CDR3 comprises 16 residues. As DNA, the CDR3 is TGTGCCAGCAGCTTAGTAGGGGTAATAAGGACCTACGAGCAGTACTTC. It specifies CASSLVGVIRTYEQYF.

The chain links TRBV18 to TRBJ1-1, with 9 positions matching TRBD1. The germline V gene encodes CDR1 KGHSH and CDR2 LQKENI. The ends lost 4 bases at V and 6 bases at J; junction bases unmatched: 6. The CDR3 contains 14 residues. CDR3 region: CASSRGQGNAEAFF. In DNA, the CDR3 is TGTGCCAGCTCACGGGGACAGGGAAATGCTGAAGCTTTCTTT.

The gene calls are TRBV4-3 and TRBJ2-2; D perhaps matches TRBD1 (6 bases). Germline V gene data show CDR1 as LGHNA and CDR2 as YSLEER. The CDR3 has 16 amino acids. The V end lost 0 bases, the J end lost 3 bases, and 11 bases lay between the germline ends. The CDR3 loop is CASSQDIAGDTGELFF. The CDR3 coding sequence is TGCGCCAGCAGCCAAGATATCGCAGGGGACACCGGGGAGCTGTTTTTT.

The genes are TRBV9 and TRBJ1-1; D perhaps matches TRBD1 (5 bases). Per germline, CDR1 SGDLS and CDR2 YYNGEE. V was clipped by 0 bases and J by 3 bases, with 6 bases between them. The CDR3 is 13 amino acids. CDR3: CASSVAGDTEAFF. In nucleotides, the CDR3 is TGTGCCAGCAGCGTAGCGGGGGACACTGAAGCTTTCTTT.